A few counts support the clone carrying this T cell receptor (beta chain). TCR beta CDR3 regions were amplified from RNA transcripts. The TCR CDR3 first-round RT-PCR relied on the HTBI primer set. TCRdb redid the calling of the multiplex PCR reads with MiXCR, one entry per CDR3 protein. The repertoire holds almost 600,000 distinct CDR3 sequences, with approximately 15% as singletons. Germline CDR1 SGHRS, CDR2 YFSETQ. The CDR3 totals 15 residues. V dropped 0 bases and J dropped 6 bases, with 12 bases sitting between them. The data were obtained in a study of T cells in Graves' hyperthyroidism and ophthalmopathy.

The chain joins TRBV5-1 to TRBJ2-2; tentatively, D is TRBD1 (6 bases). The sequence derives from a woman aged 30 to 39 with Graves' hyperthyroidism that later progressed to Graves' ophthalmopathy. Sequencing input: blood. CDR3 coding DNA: TGCGCCAGCAGCTTGGAAGGGGGAAGGTCCGGGGAGCTGTTTTTT. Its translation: CASSLEGGRSGELFF.